This T cell receptor (beta chain) is drawn from a study of tumor and adjacent non-tumor tissue in lung cancer listed by TCRdb under 2018. With regard to the full study: The cohort included eleven to twelve adenocarcinoma, 2 squamous cell carcinoma and 1 small cell lung cancer patients. Sequencing generated a total of more than 95,000,000 productive TCRbeta reads, averaging roughly 3.9 million reads per sample. The approximately 15 patients were aged roughly 30 to 85 years, included around ten men and 5 women, and had TNM stage I to III disease. Some 30 paired specimens, one tumor and one normal lung sample per patient, were profiled by TCRbeta CDR3 sequencing. The study compared bulk TCRbeta repertoires between lung tumor tissue and matched distant non-tumor lung tissue from approximately 14 lung cancer patients. Overall study outcomes, separate from this receptor: TCR diversity was significantly higher in younger patients, and greater tumor TCR diversity was associated with shorter overall survival and shorter disease-free survival. Only around 16 patients were in the cohort, and the authors stated that larger samples and more detailed clinical data are needed. Neither the sequencing platform nor unique molecular identifiers are named or mentioned anywhere in the methods. TCR diversity (inverse Simpson) was significantly higher in tumor than in normal lung tissue (roughly 390 vs 170, P = 0.0075, Mann-Whitney U test). Peripheral blood was not sequenced, so blood TCRbeta repertoires were not examined in the lung cancer patients of the study. The top 100 clones accounted for a significantly larger cumulative portion of the repertoire in normal lung than in tumor tissue.

RNA was extracted from bulk unsorted tissue and checked for quality with a NanoDrop ND-1000 and an Agilent 2100. Donors were newly diagnosed lung cancer patients admitted for thoracic surgery in China between August and November 2014, without prior chemotherapy. Patients who had received previous radiotherapy or chemotherapy, or who had another concurrent cancer, were excluded from the study. Surgical tissue pieces of 1-2 cm3 were preserved in RNAlater solution and stored at -80 °C until use. Libraries were prepared through multiplex PCR. This sample was sequenced with an Illumina HiSeq 2500. TCRbeta libraries were constructed through three rounds of nested PCR with primers (Table S4) according to protocols adapted from ARM-PCR. Before sequencing, PCR products in the 200-500 bp range were cut out of the gel and cleaned up using the QIAquick gel extraction kit. The study's own analysis went as follows. Trimmomatic was used to clean the reads, FLASH merged the cleaned reads into complete CDR3 sequences, and MiTCR assigned the sequences to V(D)J germline segments. Clonal diversity was calculated as the inverse Simpson's index using VDJtools. Productive reads were defined as in-frame sequences without a premature stop codon. The public reads were run again by TCRdb, first through fastp at Q25 and then through MiXCR, and only productive beta chains were kept. Rows are combined by CDR3 protein, so each entry shows the most common genes and DNA. TCRdb, not the original authors, processed these V and J calls. This sample lists about 110,000 distinct CDR3 sequences; roughly 80% were detected once. The biggest ten clones account for 37% of the sample.

As encoded in the germline V gene (reference sequence), CDR1 is DFQATT while CDR2 is SNEGSKA. The CDR3 measures 12 amino acids from cysteine to phenylalanine. Only CDR3 DNA is held: 36 bases, read in frame from base 1. As for this clonotype: Its antigen remains unidentified. At one boundary the junction diverges from the germline segment, which might be a read error.

The sequenced material came from lung tumor tissue. This sequence was found in a woman aged 55-75 years with non-small cell lung cancer. The chain is assembled from TRBV20-1 and TRBJ2-2; TRBD1 is a weak D gene call, 6 bases matching. For the CDR3, the sequence is CSVNGQTGEMFF. The DNA reads as follows: TGCAGTGTCAATGGACAGACCGGGGAGATGTTTTTT.